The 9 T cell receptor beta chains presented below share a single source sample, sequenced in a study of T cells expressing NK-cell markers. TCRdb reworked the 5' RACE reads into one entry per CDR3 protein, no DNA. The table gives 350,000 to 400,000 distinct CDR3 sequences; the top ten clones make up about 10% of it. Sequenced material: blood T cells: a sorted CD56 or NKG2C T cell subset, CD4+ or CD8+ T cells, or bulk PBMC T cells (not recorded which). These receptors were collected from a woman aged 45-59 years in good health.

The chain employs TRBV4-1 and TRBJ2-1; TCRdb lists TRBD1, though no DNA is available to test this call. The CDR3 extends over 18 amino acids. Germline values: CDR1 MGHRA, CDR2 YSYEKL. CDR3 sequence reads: CASSPSSTGSGSYNEQFF.

CDR3 protein: CASRALAGVLNEQFF. J is TRBJ2-1 and V is TRBV7-9; TCRdb gives TRBD2 as the D gene, but with no DNA this cannot be confirmed. The CDR3 spans 15 residues. In germline, CDR1 is SEHNR, CDR2 FQNEAQ (reference sequence).

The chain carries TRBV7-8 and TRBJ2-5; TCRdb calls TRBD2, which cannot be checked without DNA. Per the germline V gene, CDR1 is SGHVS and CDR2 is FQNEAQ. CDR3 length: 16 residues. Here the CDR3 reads CASRTGRAVREETQYF.

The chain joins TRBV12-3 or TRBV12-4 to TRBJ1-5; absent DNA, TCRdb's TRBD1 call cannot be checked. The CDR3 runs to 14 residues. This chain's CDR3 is CASAPRGAVKPQHF.

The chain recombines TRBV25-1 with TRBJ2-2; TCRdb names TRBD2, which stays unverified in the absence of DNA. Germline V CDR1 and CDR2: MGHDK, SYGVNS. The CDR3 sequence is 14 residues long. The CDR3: CASSQAGGSGELFF.

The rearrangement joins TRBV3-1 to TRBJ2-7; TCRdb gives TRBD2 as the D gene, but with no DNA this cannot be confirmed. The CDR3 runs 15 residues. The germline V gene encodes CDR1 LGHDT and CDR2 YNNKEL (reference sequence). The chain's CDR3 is CASSQQRSGSYEQYF.

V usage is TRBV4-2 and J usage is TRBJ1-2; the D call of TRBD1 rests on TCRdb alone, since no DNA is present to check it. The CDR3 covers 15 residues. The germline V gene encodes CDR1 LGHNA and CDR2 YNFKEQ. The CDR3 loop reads CASSQSPDGQGGYTF.

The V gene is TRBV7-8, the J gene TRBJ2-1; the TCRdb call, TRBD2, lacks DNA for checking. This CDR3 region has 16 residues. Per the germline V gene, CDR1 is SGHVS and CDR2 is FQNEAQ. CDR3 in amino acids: CASSSPLAGGPNEQFF.

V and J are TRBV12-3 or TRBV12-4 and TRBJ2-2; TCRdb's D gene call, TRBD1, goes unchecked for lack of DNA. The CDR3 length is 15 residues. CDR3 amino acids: CASSRRGRRTGELFF.